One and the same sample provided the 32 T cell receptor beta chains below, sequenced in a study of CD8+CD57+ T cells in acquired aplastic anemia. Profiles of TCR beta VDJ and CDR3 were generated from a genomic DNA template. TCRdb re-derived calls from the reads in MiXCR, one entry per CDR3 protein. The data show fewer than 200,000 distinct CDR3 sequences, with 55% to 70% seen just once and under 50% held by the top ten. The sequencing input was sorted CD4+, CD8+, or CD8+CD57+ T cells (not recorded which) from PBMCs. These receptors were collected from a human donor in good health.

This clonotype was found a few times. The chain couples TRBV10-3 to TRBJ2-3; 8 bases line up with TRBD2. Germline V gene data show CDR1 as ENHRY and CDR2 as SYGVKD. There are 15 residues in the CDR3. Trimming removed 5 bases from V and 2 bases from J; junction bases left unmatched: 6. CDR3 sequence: CAISRAGDVTDTQYF. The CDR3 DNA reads TGTGCCATCAGTCGAGCGGGGGACGTCACAGATACGCAGTATTTT.

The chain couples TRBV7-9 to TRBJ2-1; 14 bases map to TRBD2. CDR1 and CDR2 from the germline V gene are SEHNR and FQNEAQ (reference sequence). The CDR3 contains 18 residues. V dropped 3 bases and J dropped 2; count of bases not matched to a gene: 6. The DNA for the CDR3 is TGTGCCAGCAGCTTCCTAGGACTAGCGGGAGGTACCTACAATGAGCAGTTCTTC. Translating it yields CASSFLGLAGGTYNEQFF.

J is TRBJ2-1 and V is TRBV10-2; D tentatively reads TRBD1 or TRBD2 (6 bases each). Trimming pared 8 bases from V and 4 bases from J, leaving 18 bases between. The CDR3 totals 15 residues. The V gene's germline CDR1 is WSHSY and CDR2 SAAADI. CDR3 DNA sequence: TGCGCCAGCTTAACGGGGGCCACGGGTTACAATGAGCAGTTCTTC. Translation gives CASLTGATGYNEQFF.

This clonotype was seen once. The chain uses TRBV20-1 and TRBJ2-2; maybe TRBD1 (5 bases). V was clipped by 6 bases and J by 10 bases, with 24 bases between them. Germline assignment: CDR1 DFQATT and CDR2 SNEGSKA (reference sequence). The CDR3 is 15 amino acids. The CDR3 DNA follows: TGCAGTGCCTCAGTTGGGGCCTCGTGGGCCGCGGAGCTGTTTTTT. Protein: CSASVGASWAAELFF.

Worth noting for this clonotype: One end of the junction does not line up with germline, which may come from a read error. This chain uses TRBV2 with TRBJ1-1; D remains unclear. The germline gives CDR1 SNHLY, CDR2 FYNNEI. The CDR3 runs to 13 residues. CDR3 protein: CASSGSLNTVAFF. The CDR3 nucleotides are TGTGCCAGCAGTGGCAGTCTGAACACTGTAGCTTTCTTT.

CDR3 sequence: CASSSEGGSYEQYF. CDR3 coding DNA: TGTGCCAGCAGCTCCGAGGGGGGGTCCTACGAGCAGTACTTC. This chain joins TRBV25-1 and TRBJ2-7, with D maybe TRBD2 (7 bases). The V gene's germline CDR1 is MGHDK and CDR2 SYGVNS. CDR3 size: 14 residues. With 6 bases removed from V and 1 base from J, the gap between germline ends came to 13 bases.

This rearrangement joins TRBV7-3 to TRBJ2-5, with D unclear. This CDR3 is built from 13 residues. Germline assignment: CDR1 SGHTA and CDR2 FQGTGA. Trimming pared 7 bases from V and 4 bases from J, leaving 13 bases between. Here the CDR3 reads CASTRSFRETQYF. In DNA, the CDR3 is TGTGCCAGCACCCGATCGTTTCGAGAGACCCAGTACTTC. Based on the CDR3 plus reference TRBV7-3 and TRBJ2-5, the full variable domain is GAGVSQTPSNKVTEKGKYVELRCDPISGHTALYWYRQSLGQGPEFLIYFQGTGAADDSGLPNDRFFAVRPEGSVSTLKIQRTERGDSAVYLCASTRSFRETQYFGPGTRLLVL.

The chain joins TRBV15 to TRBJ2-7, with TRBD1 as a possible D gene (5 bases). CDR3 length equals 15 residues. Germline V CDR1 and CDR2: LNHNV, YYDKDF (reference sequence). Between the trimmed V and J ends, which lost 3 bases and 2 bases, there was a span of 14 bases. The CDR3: CATSREGWGTYEQYF. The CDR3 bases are TGTGCCACCAGCAGGGAAGGGTGGGGCACCTACGAGCAGTACTTC. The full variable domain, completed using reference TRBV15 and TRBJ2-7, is DAMVIQNPRYQVTQFGKPVTLSCSQTLNHNVMYWYQQKSSQAPKLLFHYYDKDFNNEADTPDNFQSRRPNTSFCFLDIRSPGLGDTAMYLCATSREGWGTYEQYFGPGTRLTVT.

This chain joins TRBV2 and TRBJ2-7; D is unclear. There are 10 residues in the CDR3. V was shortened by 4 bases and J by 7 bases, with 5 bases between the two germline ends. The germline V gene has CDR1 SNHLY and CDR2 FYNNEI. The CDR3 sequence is CASSVGEQYF. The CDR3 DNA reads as TGTGCCAGCAGTGTCGGGGAGCAGTACTTC.

The CDR3 region is CASSGLGLAKNQETQYF. The CDR3, as DNA: TGTGCCAGCAGCGGCTTAGGACTAGCGAAAAACCAAGAGACCCAGTACTTC. The chain joins TRBV7-2 to TRBJ2-5, with 9 nucleotides matching TRBD2. CDR1 is SGHTA and CDR2 is FQGNSA in the germline V gene. CDR3 size: 17 residues. With 5 bases clipped from V and 0 bases from J, the junction kept 10 bases outside the gene matches. The full variable domain, in which reference TRBV7-2 and TRBJ2-5 provide the parts outside the CDR3, is GAGVSQSPSNKVTEKGKDVELRCDPISGHTALYWYRQSLGQGLEFLIYFQGNSAPDKSGLPSDRFSAERTGGSVSTLTIQRTQQEDSAVYLCASSGLGLAKNQETQYFGPGTRLLVL.

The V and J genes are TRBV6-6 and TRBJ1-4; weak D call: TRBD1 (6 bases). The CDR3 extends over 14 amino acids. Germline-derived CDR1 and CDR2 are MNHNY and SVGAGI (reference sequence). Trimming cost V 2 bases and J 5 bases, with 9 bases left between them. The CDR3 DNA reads TGTGCCAGCAGTTACAGCGGACAGAATGAAAAACTGTTTTTT. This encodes CASSYSGQNEKLFF.

The CDR3 sequence: CASSMGGVGYEQYF. Written as DNA, the CDR3 is TGTGCCAGTAGTATGGGGGGAGTCGGCTACGAGCAGTACTTC. J is TRBJ2-7 and V is TRBV19; tentative D call: TRBD2 (6 bases). This CDR3 spans 14 amino acids. Looked up from germline, CDR1 is LNHDA and CDR2 is SQIVND (reference sequence). Trimming shortened V by 3 bases and J by 3 bases, and 12 bases separated the two germline ends.

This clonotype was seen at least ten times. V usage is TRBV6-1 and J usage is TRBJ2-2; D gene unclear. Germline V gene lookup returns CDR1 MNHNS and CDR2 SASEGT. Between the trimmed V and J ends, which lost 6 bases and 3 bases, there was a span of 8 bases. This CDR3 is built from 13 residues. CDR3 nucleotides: TGTGCCAGCAGCGACACCGACACCGGGGAGCTGTTTTTT. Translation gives CASSDTDTGELFF.

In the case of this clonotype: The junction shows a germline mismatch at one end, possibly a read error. The CDR3 DNA reads TGTGCCAGCAGTGACTTTGGACTAGCGGGACGGAATGAGCAGTTCTTC. Translated, it gives CASSDFGLAGRNEQFF. The rearrangement uses TRBV24-1 and TRBJ2-1, with TRBD2 matching 12 bases. Looked up from germline, CDR1 is KGHDR and CDR2 is SFDVKD. This CDR3 comprises 16 residues.

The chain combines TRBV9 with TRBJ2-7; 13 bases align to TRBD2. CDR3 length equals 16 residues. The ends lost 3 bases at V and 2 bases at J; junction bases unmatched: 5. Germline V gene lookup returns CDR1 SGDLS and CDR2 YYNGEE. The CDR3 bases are TGTGCCAGCAGCGCGGGACTAGCGGGGAGTCCCTACGAGCAGTACTTC. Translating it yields CASSAGLAGSPYEQYF.

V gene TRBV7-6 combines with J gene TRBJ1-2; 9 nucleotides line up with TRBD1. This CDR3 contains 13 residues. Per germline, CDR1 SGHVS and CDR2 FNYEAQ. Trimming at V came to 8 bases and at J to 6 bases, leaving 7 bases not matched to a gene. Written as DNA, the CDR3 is TGTGCCAGCGCCGCAACAGGGGGCCATGGCTACACCTTC. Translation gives CASAATGGHGYTF.

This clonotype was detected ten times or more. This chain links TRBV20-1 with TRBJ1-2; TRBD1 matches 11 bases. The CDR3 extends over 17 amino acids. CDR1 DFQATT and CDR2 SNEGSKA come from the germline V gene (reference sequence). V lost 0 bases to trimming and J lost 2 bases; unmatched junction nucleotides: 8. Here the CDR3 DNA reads TGCAGTGCTAGAGATCCGGGCGGACAGGGGGCCAACTATGGCTACACCTTC. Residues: CSARDPGGQGANYGYTF.

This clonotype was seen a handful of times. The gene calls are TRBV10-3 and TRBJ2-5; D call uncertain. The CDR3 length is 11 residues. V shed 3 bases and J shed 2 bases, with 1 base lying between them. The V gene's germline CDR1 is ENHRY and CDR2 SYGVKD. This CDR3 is CAISEQETQYF. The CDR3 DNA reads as TGTGCCATCAGTGAACAAGAGACCCAGTACTTC.

Here the CDR3 reads CATSRVRGGPYEQYF. CDR3 in DNA: TGTGCCACCAGCAGAGTGCGGGGGGGTCCCTACGAGCAGTACTTC. The J gene is TRBJ2-7, the V gene TRBV15; 9 bases align to TRBD2. The CDR3 is made up of 15 amino acids. J was trimmed by 2 bases and V by 1 base; bases with no gene match: 3. CDR1 and CDR2 from the germline V gene are LNHNV and YYDKDF (reference sequence).

The CDR3 is CASSMGRQNQPQHF. CDR3 bases: TGTGCCAGTAGTATGGGCAGGCAAAATCAGCCCCAGCATTTT. This chain joins TRBV19 and TRBJ1-5; D call uncertain. The germline V gene encodes CDR1 LNHDA and CDR2 SQIVND (reference sequence). V dropped 3 bases and J dropped 4 bases, with 10 bases sitting between them. This CDR3 contains 14 residues.

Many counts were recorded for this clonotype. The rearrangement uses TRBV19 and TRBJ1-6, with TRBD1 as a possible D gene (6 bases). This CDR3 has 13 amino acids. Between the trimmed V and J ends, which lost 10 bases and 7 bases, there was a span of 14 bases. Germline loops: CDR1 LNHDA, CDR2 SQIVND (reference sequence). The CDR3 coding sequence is TGTGCCATTGGGGACACCGTAAATTCACCCCTCCACTTT. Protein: CAIGDTVNSPLHF.

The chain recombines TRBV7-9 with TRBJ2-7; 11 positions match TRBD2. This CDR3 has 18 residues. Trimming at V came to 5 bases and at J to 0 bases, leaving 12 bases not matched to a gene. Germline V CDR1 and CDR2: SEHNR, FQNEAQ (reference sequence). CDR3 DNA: TGTGCCAGCAGCCGCCCCGAGGCTAGCGGGGGGAGCTCCTACGAGCAGTACTTC. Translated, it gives CASSRPEASGGSSYEQYF.

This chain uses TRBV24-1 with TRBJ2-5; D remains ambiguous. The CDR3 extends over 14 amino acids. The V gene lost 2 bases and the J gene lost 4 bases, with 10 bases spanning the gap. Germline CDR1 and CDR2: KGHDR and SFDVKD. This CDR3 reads CATSDSRVLETQYF. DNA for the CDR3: TGTGCCACCAGTGATTCCCGGGTCCTAGAGACCCAGTACTTC.

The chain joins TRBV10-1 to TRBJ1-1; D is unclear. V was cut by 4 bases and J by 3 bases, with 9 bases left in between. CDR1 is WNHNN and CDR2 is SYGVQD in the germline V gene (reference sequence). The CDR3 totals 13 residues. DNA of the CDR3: TGCGCCAGCAGTGCGACGTGGGACACTGAAGCTTTCTTT. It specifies CASSATWDTEAFF.

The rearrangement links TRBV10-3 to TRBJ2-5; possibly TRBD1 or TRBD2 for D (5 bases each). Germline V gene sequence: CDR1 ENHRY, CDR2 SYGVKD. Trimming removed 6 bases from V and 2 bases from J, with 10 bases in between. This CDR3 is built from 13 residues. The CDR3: CAIRGTEQETQYF. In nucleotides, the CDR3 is TGTGCCATCAGGGGGACGGAGCAAGAGACCCAGTACTTC.

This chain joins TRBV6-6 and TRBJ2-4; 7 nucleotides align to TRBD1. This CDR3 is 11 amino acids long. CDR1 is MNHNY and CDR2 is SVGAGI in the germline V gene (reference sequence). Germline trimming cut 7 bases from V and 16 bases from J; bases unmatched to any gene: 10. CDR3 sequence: CASTLQGTVYF. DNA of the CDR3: TGTGCCAGCACCTTACAGGGGACAGTCTACTTC.

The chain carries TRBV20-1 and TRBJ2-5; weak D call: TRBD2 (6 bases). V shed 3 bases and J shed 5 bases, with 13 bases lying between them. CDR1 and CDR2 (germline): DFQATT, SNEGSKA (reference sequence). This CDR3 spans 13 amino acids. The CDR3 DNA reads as TGCAGTGCTAGCAGGAGGGCCAGGGAGACCCAGTACTTC. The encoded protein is CSASRRARETQYF.

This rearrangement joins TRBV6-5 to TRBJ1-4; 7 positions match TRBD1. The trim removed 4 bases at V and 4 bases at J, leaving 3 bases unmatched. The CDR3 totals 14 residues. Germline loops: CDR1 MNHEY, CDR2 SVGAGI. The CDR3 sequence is CASSSDRINEKLFF. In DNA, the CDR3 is TGTGCCAGCAGTTCGGACAGGATTAATGAAAAACTGTTTTTT.

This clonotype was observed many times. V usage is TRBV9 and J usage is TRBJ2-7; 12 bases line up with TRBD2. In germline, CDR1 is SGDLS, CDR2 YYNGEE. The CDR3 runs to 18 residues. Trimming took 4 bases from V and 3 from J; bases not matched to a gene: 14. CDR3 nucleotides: TGTGCCAGCAGCCCCCGAGGGGGGACTAGCGGGCTTATCTACGAGCAGTACTTC. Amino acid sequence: CASSPRGGTSGLIYEQYF.

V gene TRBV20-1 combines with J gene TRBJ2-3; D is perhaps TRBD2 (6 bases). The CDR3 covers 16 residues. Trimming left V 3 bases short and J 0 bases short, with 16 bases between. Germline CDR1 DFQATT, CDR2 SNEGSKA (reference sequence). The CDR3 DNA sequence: TGCAGTGCTAGGGGCCGGGACTGGGGAAGCACAGATACGCAGTATTTT. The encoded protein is CSARGRDWGSTDTQYF.

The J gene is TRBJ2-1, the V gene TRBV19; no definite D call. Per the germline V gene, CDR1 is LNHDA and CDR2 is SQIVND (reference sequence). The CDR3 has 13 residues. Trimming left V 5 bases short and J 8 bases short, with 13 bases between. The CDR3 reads CASSSAPRDEQFF. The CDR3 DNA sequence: TGTGCCAGTAGTTCCGCCCCTAGGGATGAGCAGTTCTTC.

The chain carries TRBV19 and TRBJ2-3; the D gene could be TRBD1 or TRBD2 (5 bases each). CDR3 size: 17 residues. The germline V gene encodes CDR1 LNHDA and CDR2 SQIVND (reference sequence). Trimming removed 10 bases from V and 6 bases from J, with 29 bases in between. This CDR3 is CATSAPAGTPGGDTQYF. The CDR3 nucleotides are TGTGCCACCAGTGCCCCCGCCGGGACCCCGGGCGGGGATACGCAGTATTTT.